This T cell receptor beta chain was documented in a study of blood T cell repertoires in COVID-19. Across the study: COVID-19 samples from acute and convalescent phases originated in the United States, Italy and Spain.

Recruitment covered about two dozen US areas and drew participants whose ages spanned roughly 18 to 100 years. Participant reports of clinical history set cohort assignment. This CDR3 has 14 amino acids. Looked up from germline, CDR1 is MNHEY and CDR2 is SMNVEV (reference sequence). Trimming took 2 bases from V and 7 from J; bases not matched to a gene: 3. Original methodology: Counts of nucleated cells, estimated from reference gene primer amplification, were obtained. TCRdb's copy holds only in-frame clones and misses some; the assay was immunoSEQ multiplex PCR. The V and J calls and the clone size are those of that table, but D and trimming were determined from the DNA. The sample carries about 140,000 clones, 84% recorded once.

The origin of this receptor is a man aged 40-50 years with acute COVID-19. The V call is TRBV27, the J call TRBJ2-7; 12 bases align to TRBD1. The specimen sequenced was PBMCs or T cells enriched from blood (not recorded which). The CDR3 sequence is CASSLRDRGREQYF. CDR3 bases: TGTGCCAGCAGTTTAAGGGACAGGGGGCGAGAGCAGTACTTC.